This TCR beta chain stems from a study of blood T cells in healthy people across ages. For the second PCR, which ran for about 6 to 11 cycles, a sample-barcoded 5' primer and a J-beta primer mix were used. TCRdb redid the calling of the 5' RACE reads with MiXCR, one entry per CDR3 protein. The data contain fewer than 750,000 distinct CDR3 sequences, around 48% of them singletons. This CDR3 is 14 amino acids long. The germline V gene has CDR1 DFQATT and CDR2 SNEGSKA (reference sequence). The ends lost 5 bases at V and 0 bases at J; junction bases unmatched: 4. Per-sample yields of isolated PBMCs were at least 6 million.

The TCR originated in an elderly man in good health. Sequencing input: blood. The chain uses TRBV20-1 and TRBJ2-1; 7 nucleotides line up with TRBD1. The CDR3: CSARQGISYNEQFF. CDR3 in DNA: TGCAGTGCTCGACAGGGCATCTCCTACAATGAGCAGTTCTTC.